A single sample is the source of the 10 T cell receptor beta chains below, sequenced in a study of cytomegalovirus exposure and HLA in healthy donors. PCR amplification relied on 60 Vbeta primers (plus 13 Jbeta primers). Profiled with immunoSEQ multiplex PCR; TCRdb holds only in-frame clones, not every one. The table includes some 100,000 clones, approximately 77% detected once. Input material: PBMCs. The receptors were gathered from a man in his fifties in good health and CMV-seropositive.

This chain connects TRBV5-6 to TRBJ1-1; D may be TRBD1 (5 bases). Germline CDR1 SGHDT, CDR2 YYEEEE. V was cut by 4 bases and J by 3 bases, with 19 bases left in between. The CDR3 totals 16 residues. DNA of the CDR3: TGTGCCAGCAGCCCTCTAACCGGGGGTATCTACACTGAAGCTTTCTTT. Its protein product is CASSPLTGGIYTEAFF.

The V call is TRBV29-1, the J call TRBJ1-4, with D perhaps matching TRBD1 (6 bases). Trimming removed 6 bases at V and 8 bases at J, with 19 bases between. The length of the CDR3 is 14 residues. Germline V CDR1 and CDR2: SQVTM, ANQGSEA. DNA for the CDR3: TGCAGCGTCCGACGGGGGGGGGCGCGGGAAAAACTGTTTTTT. Its protein is CSVRRGGAREKLFF.

V gene TRBV4-3 combines with J gene TRBJ1-4, with 12 bases identical to TRBD1. Germline V gene sequence: CDR1 LGHNA, CDR2 YSLEER. The CDR3 is 16 residues long. Trimming at V came to 0 bases and at J to 7 bases, leaving 3 bases not matched to a gene. CDR3 sequence (DNA): TGCGCCAGCAGCCAAGAAGGGACAGGGGGCGGTGAAAAACTGTTTTTT. It yields the protein CASSQEGTGGGEKLFF.

Concerning this clone: The same CDR3 also results from other DNA sequences found in this sample. The chain carries TRBV6-5 and TRBJ2-7, with D possibly matching TRBD2 (6 bases). The CDR3 spans 13 residues. Germline loops: CDR1 MNHEY, CDR2 SVGAGI. Trimming shortened V by 4 bases and J by 2 bases, and 9 bases separated the two germline ends. The CDR3 is CASSSGSTYEQYF. In DNA, the CDR3 is TGTGCCAGCAGTTCCGGGAGTACCTACGAGCAGTACTTC.

The chain uses TRBV14 and TRBJ2-5; 10 nucleotides align to TRBD1. The J segment lost 4 bases and the V segment lost 5 bases, leaving 16 bases of the junction unmatched. The CDR3 sequence is 18 residues long. Germline V CDR1 and CDR2: SGHDN, FVKESK. The CDR3 DNA sequence: TGTGCCAGCAGCTCACTAACGGGTGGGACAGGGGCGAGAGAGACCCAGTACTTC. The encoded protein is CASSSLTGGTGARETQYF.

This clone was seen a handful of times. The chain couples TRBV6-1 to TRBJ1-1; unclear D gene. CDR3 length: 15 residues. The germline V and J ends were trimmed by 3 bases and 0 bases, with 11 bases remaining between them. The germline CDR1 and CDR2 sequences are MNHNS and SASEGT. CDR3 bases: TGTGCCAGCAGTGATTCGCCAGCGATGAACACTGAAGCTTTCTTT. Its translation: CASSDSPAMNTEAFF.

The chain employs TRBV27 and TRBJ1-5; D is undetermined. The V end lost 3 bases, the J end lost 10 bases, and 10 bases lay between the germline ends. There are 12 residues in the CDR3. Per germline, CDR1 MNHEY and CDR2 SMNVEV (reference sequence). The CDR3 reads CASSFGFIPQHF. The CDR3 DNA follows: TGTGCCAGCAGTTTCGGGTTTATACCCCAGCATTTT.

V and J are TRBV5-5 and TRBJ1-6; D ambiguous. CDR1 and CDR2 from the germline V gene are SGHKS and YYEKEE (reference sequence). Trimming took off 2 bases at V and 11 bases at J, with 14 bases between the two ends. The CDR3 consists of 14 residues. CDR3 amino acids: CASSLNGLVTPLHF. The CDR3 DNA reads as TGTGCCAGCAGCTTAAACGGCCTAGTTACACCCCTCCACTTT.

This clone was found once. V gene TRBV5-4 combines with J gene TRBJ1-2; D unresolved. CDR1 SGHNT and CDR2 YYREEE come from the germline V gene (reference sequence). The CDR3 totals 14 residues. V lost 6 bases, J lost 4 bases, and 16 bases lay in between. This CDR3 reads CASNRPGFPYGYTF. Here the CDR3 DNA reads TGTGCCAGCAACCGCCCCGGGTTTCCCTATGGCTACACCTTC.

This clone was seen a few times. The CDR3 is CAWSTLIRGLGNTIYF. The CDR3 DNA sequence: TGTGCCTGGAGTACCCTTATCAGGGGGCTTGGAAACACCATATATTTT. The chain employs TRBV30 and TRBJ1-3, with 8 positions matching TRBD1. Looked up from germline, CDR1 is GTSNPN and CDR2 is SVGIG (reference sequence). With V trimmed by 2 bases and J by 3 bases, 9 bases remained unmatched. The CDR3 runs to 16 residues.